This T cell receptor beta chain was sequenced for a study of a mutant IDH1 vaccine in newly diagnosed glioma. In the study overall: The treated group averaged 40.4 years old and was around 60% male, roughly 38% female.

As regards this clone: Its antigen is still unknown.

Clones were read by immunoSEQ multiplex PCR, and TCRdb kept only the in-frame ones, dropping some. The sample lists under 45,000 clones; around 93% were seen once. Specified time point: week 23, last vaccination. With topical imiquimod, each dose of the vaccine consisted of 300 ug of mutant IDH1 20-mer peptide. The germline V and J ends were trimmed by 2 bases and 0 bases, with 7 bases remaining between them. The CDR3 sequence is 14 residues long. CDR1 is MGHRA, CDR2 YSYEKL, per germline. V usage is TRBV4-1 and J usage is TRBJ1-1, with no clear D. The TCR comes from a middle-aged man with glioma. The sequenced sample was PBMCs, obtained from a glioma patient whose treatment included an IDH1 peptide vaccine. The DNA for the CDR3 is TGCGCCAGCAGCCAACCCCAAATGAACACTGAAGCTTTCTTT. Residues: CASSQPQMNTEAFF.